Listed below are T cell receptor beta chains from one sample, sequenced in a study of blood T cell repertoires in COVID-19. The assay was immunoSEQ multiplex PCR, and TCRdb's table has in-frame clones only and misses some. The table has 71,000 or so clones, 87% seen once. Sequencing input: peripheral blood. Source of these receptors: a man aged 50 to 59 with active COVID-19. The CDR3 runs from the conserved cysteine through the conserved F or W. Fields, in order: D gene, V gene, clone size, J gene, CDR3 protein, CDR3 DNA. The D gene is left open where the match is weak. The size entry is marked missing in some rows and otherwise reads once, few, many or a size class.

D gene: TRBD2
V gene: TRBV5-1
clone size: once
J gene: TRBJ2-2
CDR3 protein: CASSSEGGLTGELFF
CDR3 DNA: TGCGCCAGCAGCTCTGAGGGAGGGCTGACCGGGGAGCTGTTTTTT

D gene: .
V gene: TRBV5-1
clone size: .
J gene: TRBJ1-6
CDR3 protein: CASTPTALTNSPLHF
CDR3 DNA: TGCGCCAGCACACCGACAGCTCTTACTAATTCACCCCTCCACTTT

D gene: .
V gene: TRBV4-2
clone size: .
J gene: TRBJ2-7
CDR3 protein: CASSQTRASYEQYF
CDR3 DNA: TGTGCCAGCAGCCAAACGCGGGCCTCCTACGAGCAGTACTTC

D gene: .
V gene: TRBV29-1
clone size: .
J gene: TRBJ2-3
CDR3 protein: CSVTERGRGDTQYF
CDR3 DNA: TGCAGCGTTACTGAGAGGGGGCGGGGAGATACGCAGTATTTT

D gene: .
V gene: TRBV7-3
clone size: .
J gene: TRBJ1-5
CDR3 protein: CASSLTGREVSNQPQHF
CDR3 DNA: TGTGCCAGCAGCTTAACGGGCAGGGAGGTTAGCAATCAGCCCCAGCATTTT

D gene: .
V gene: TRBV28
clone size: .
J gene: TRBJ1-2
CDR3 protein: CASGLTGVDIWGYTF
CDR3 DNA: TGTGCCAGCGGCTTAACAGGAGTAGATATATGGGGCTACACCTTC

D gene: .
V gene: TRBV2
clone size: .
J gene: TRBJ1-6
CDR3 protein: CASEEPGGNSPLHF
CDR3 DNA: TGTGCCAGCGAGGAACCGGGGGGAAATTCACCCCTCCACTTT

D gene: .
V gene: TRBV7-9
clone size: .
J gene: TRBJ1-6
CDR3 protein: CASSLRGVGNNSPLHF
CDR3 DNA: TGTGCCAGCAGCTTGCGGGGGGTCGGGAATAATTCACCCCTCCACTTT

D gene: TRBD1
V gene: TRBV5-6
clone size: .
J gene: TRBJ1-1
CDR3 protein: CASSFLRGQGTLMNTEAFF
CDR3 DNA: TGTGCCAGCAGCTTCCTGAGGGGACAGGGCACCTTGATGAACACTGAAGCTTTCTTT

D gene: TRBD1
V gene: TRBV6-5
clone size: .
J gene: TRBJ1-1
CDR3 protein: CASSPRGKDTEAFF
CDR3 DNA: TGTGCCAGCAGTCCCAGGGGGAAGGACACTGAAGCTTTCTTT

D gene: TRBD1
V gene: TRBV7-2
clone size: .
J gene: TRBJ1-3
CDR3 protein: CASSLGGQGARTTGNTIYF
CDR3 DNA: TGTGCCAGCAGCTTAGGGGGACAGGGGGCGCGAACCACTGGAAACACCATATATTTT

D gene: .
V gene: TRBV12-3/TRBV12-4
clone size: few
J gene: TRBJ2-3
CDR3 protein: CASSFSGPQTQYF
CDR3 DNA: TGTGCCAGCAGTTTTTCTGGGCCTCAGACGCAGTATTTT

D gene: .
V gene: TRBV7-2
clone size: .
J gene: TRBJ1-1
CDR3 protein: CASSFFQGPTEAFF
CDR3 DNA: TGTGCCAGCAGCTTCTTTCAGGGGCCCACTGAAGCTTTCTTT

D gene: .
V gene: TRBV7-2
clone size: .
J gene: TRBJ2-2
CDR3 protein: CASSAQRGNTGELFF
CDR3 DNA: TGTGCCAGCAGCGCCCAGAGAGGGAACACCGGGGAGCTGTTTTTT

D gene: .
V gene: TRBV6-5
clone size: .
J gene: TRBJ2-3
CDR3 protein: CASSYSPRSTQYF
CDR3 DNA: TGTGCCAGCAGTTACTCCCCTCGGAGTACGCAGTATTTT

D gene: TRBD1
V gene: TRBV6-4
clone size: .
J gene: TRBJ1-1
CDR3 protein: CASSRGVNTEAFF
CDR3 DNA: TGTGCCAGCAGCAGGGGGGTAAACACTGAAGCTTTCTTT

D gene: .
V gene: TRBV28
clone size: .
J gene: TRBJ2-3
CDR3 protein: CASSPGLPQYF
CDR3 DNA: TGTGCCAGCAGTCCGGGACTGCCGCAGTATTTT

D gene: TRBD1
V gene: TRBV2
clone size: .
J gene: TRBJ1-2
CDR3 protein: CASNQRGRPGYTF
CDR3 DNA: TGTGCCAGCAACCAAAGGGGGCGTCCTGGCTACACCTTC

D gene: TRBD1
V gene: TRBV11-3
clone size: .
J gene: TRBJ1-1
CDR3 protein: CASSLGGLGTGTEAFF
CDR3 DNA: TGTGCCAGCAGCTTAGGTGGCTTGGGGACAGGCACTGAAGCTTTCTTT

D gene: .
V gene: TRBV28
clone size: once
J gene: TRBJ2-5
CDR3 protein: CASRPTGGLSETQYF
CDR3 DNA: TGTGCCAGCAGGCCCACCGGAGGGTTGTCAGAGACCCAGTACTTC

D gene: TRBD2
V gene: TRBV29-1
clone size: .
J gene: TRBJ2-1
CDR3 protein: CSARTSGGTRSNEQFF
CDR3 DNA: TGCAGCGCAAGGACTAGCGGGGGAACCCGTTCCAATGAGCAGTTCTTC

D gene: .
V gene: TRBV7-3
clone size: .
J gene: TRBJ2-4
CDR3 protein: CASSLKKARVRNIQYF
CDR3 DNA: TGTGCCAGCAGCTTAAAAAAAGCCAGGGTAAGAAACATTCAGTACTTC

D gene: .
V gene: TRBV6-1
clone size: .
J gene: TRBJ1-2
CDR3 protein: CASSGAPAAGRYGYTF
CDR3 DNA: TGTGCCAGCAGTGGAGCCCCTGCGGCAGGGAGGTATGGCTACACCTTC

D gene: .
V gene: TRBV3-1/TRBV3-2
clone size: .
J gene: TRBJ1-6
CDR3 protein: CASSQEGVYNSPLHF
CDR3 DNA: TGTGCCAGCAGCCAAGAGGGCGTCTATAATTCACCCCTCCACTTT

D gene: .
V gene: TRBV7-8
clone size: .
J gene: TRBJ2-1
CDR3 protein: CASSLGQHNEQFF
CDR3 DNA: TGTGCCAGCAGCCTCGGACAGCACAATGAGCAGTTCTTC

D gene: TRBD1
V gene: TRBV7-9
clone size: once
J gene: TRBJ1-4
CDR3 protein: CASSPGQANEKLFF
CDR3 DNA: TGTGCCAGCAGCCCGGGACAGGCGAATGAAAAACTGTTTTTT

D gene: .
V gene: TRBV11-2
clone size: .
J gene: TRBJ2-5
CDR3 protein: CASSEWTFQETQYF
CDR3 DNA: TGTGCCAGCAGCGAATGGACATTCCAAGAGACCCAGTACTTC

D gene: TRBD1
V gene: TRBV30
clone size: .
J gene: TRBJ1-4
CDR3 protein: CAWSSSGTGGEKLFF
CDR3 DNA: TGTGCCTGGAGTTCTTCCGGGACAGGGGGAGAAAAACTGTTTTTT

D gene: .
V gene: TRBV3-1/TRBV3-2
clone size: .
J gene: TRBJ1-6
CDR3 protein: CASSQDFGGVGNSPLHF
CDR3 DNA: TGTGCCAGCAGCCAAGATTTTGGAGGGGTAGGTAATTCACCCCTCCACTTT

D gene: TRBD2
V gene: TRBV6-2/TRBV6-3
clone size: .
J gene: TRBJ2-2
CDR3 protein: CASSLAGTSGRAEDGELFF
CDR3 DNA: TGTGCCAGCAGTTTAGCCGGGACTAGCGGGAGGGCCGAGGACGGGGAGCTGTTTTTT

D gene: TRBD1
V gene: TRBV3-1/TRBV3-2
clone size: .
J gene: TRBJ2-3
CDR3 protein: CASQGASTDTQYF
CDR3 DNA: TGTGCCAGCCAGGGGGCGAGCACAGATACGCAGTATTTT

D gene: .
V gene: TRBV19
clone size: .
J gene: TRBJ1-1
CDR3 protein: CASSIGEGRREAFF
CDR3 DNA: TGTGCCAGTAGTATAGGAGAGGGCAGGAGGGAAGCTTTCTTT

D gene: .
V gene: TRBV21-1
clone size: .
J gene: TRBJ2-3
CDR3 protein: CASSKEGCSGRAPDTQYF
CDR3 DNA: TGTGCCAGCAGCAAAGAAGGGTGTAGCGGGAGGGCCCCAGATACGCAGTATTTT

D gene: .
V gene: TRBV4-2
clone size: .
J gene: TRBJ2-5
CDR3 protein: CASSQEINPLGETQYF
CDR3 DNA: TGTGCCAGCAGCCAAGAGATAAATCCCCTGGGCGAGACCCAGTACTTC

D gene: .
V gene: TRBV4-2
clone size: .
J gene: TRBJ1-1
CDR3 protein: CASSQDWAGPYTEAFF
CDR3 DNA: TGTGCCAGCAGCCAAGATTGGGCAGGTCCTTACACTGAAGCTTTCTTT

D gene: .
V gene: TRBV10-3
clone size: .
J gene: TRBJ1-1
CDR3 protein: CAISDERAGGWTEAFF
CDR3 DNA: TGTGCCATCAGTGACGAGCGGGCGGGGGGTTGGACTGAAGCTTTCTTT

D gene: TRBD1
V gene: TRBV5-4
clone size: once
J gene: TRBJ2-3
CDR3 protein: CASSSGQGRSTDTQYF
CDR3 DNA: TGTGCCAGCAGCTCCGGACAGGGTAGGAGCACAGATACGCAGTATTTT

D gene: .
V gene: TRBV7-2
clone size: once
J gene: TRBJ1-5
CDR3 protein: CASSLAPGSGRDQHF
CDR3 DNA: TGTGCCAGCAGCTTAGCCCCGGGTTCCGGTCGCGATCAGCATTTT

D gene: .
V gene: TRBV7-9
clone size: .
J gene: TRBJ2-7
CDR3 protein: CASSLVGGSEQYF
CDR3 DNA: TGTGCCAGCAGCTTAGTTGGGGGGAGTGAGCAGTACTTC

D gene: TRBD1
V gene: TRBV5-5
clone size: .
J gene: TRBJ1-2
CDR3 protein: CASSAPGQPYGYTF
CDR3 DNA: TGTGCCAGCAGCGCACCGGGACAGCCCTATGGCTACACCTTC

D gene: .
V gene: TRBV5-1
clone size: .
J gene: TRBJ1-2
CDR3 protein: CASSPEQAGKYGYTF
CDR3 DNA: TGCGCCAGCAGCCCGGAGCAAGCCGGGAAATATGGCTACACCTTC

D gene: .
V gene: TRBV5-5
clone size: .
J gene: TRBJ1-3
CDR3 protein: CASSLGRGTETGNTIYF
CDR3 DNA: TGTGCCAGCAGCTTAGGTCGGGGGACCGAAACTGGAAACACCATATATTTT

D gene: TRBD2
V gene: TRBV4-2
clone size: .
J gene: TRBJ2-1
CDR3 protein: CASSQLAGDYNEQFF
CDR3 DNA: TGTGCCAGCAGCCAACTAGCGGGGGACTACAATGAGCAGTTCTTC

D gene: TRBD1
V gene: TRBV4-2
clone size: .
J gene: TRBJ2-7
CDR3 protein: CASSQGWDRGTYEQYF
CDR3 DNA: TGTGCCAGCAGCCAAGGGTGGGACAGGGGGACCTACGAGCAGTACTTC

D gene: .
V gene: TRBV2
clone size: once
J gene: TRBJ1-1
CDR3 protein: CASSRTDLNTEAFF
CDR3 DNA: TGTGCCAGCAGTCGGACGGACTTGAACACTGAAGCTTTCTTT

D gene: .
V gene: TRBV28
clone size: .
J gene: TRBJ2-1
CDR3 protein: CATKRLAYNEQFF
CDR3 DNA: TGTGCCACCAAGCGGCTAGCCTACAATGAGCAGTTCTTC

D gene: .
V gene: TRBV27
clone size: .
J gene: TRBJ2-2
CDR3 protein: CASRPTQATGELFF
CDR3 DNA: TGTGCCAGCAGGCCTACCCAAGCCACCGGGGAGCTGTTTTTT

D gene: .
V gene: TRBV5-6
clone size: .
J gene: TRBJ1-6
CDR3 protein: CASSEQDRPGSPLHF
CDR3 DNA: TGTGCCAGCAGCGAGCAGGATCGGCCAGGATCACCCCTCCACTTT

D gene: TRBD1
V gene: TRBV15
clone size: .
J gene: TRBJ1-2
CDR3 protein: CATSRGTGGDGNYGYTF
CDR3 DNA: TGTGCCACCAGCAGAGGGACAGGGGGCGACGGTAACTATGGCTACACCTTC

D gene: TRBD2
V gene: TRBV30
clone size: .
J gene: TRBJ2-5
CDR3 protein: CAWSPTGLAGGPQETQYF
CDR3 DNA: TGTGCCTGGAGTCCAACCGGACTAGCGGGGGGACCACAAGAGACCCAGTACTTC

D gene: TRBD1
V gene: TRBV5-1
clone size: once
J gene: TRBJ2-4
CDR3 protein: CASSMDRGQNIQYF
CDR3 DNA: TGCGCCAGCAGCATGGACAGGGGACAAAACATTCAGTACTTC

D gene: .
V gene: TRBV6-5
clone size: .
J gene: TRBJ1-1
CDR3 protein: CAVLGGAPNTEAFF
CDR3 DNA: TGTGCCGTTCTGGGGGGGGCCCCGAACACTGAAGCTTTCTTT

D gene: TRBD2
V gene: TRBV27
clone size: .
J gene: TRBJ2-1
CDR3 protein: CASSWTSGGAREQFF
CDR3 DNA: TGTGCCAGCAGTTGGACTAGCGGGGGGGCCCGAGAGCAGTTCTTC

D gene: TRBD1
V gene: TRBV6-6
clone size: .
J gene: TRBJ2-7
CDR3 protein: CATGTGHREQYF
CDR3 DNA: TGTGCCACTGGGACAGGGCATCGCGAGCAGTACTTC

D gene: .
V gene: TRBV5-1
clone size: .
J gene: TRBJ1-1
CDR3 protein: CASSLVAGLNTEAFF
CDR3 DNA: TGCGCCAGCAGCTTGGTGGCAGGATTGAACACTGAAGCTTTCTTT

D gene: TRBD2
V gene: TRBV7-2
clone size: .
J gene: TRBJ2-5
CDR3 protein: CASSPSGLWRETQYF
CDR3 DNA: TGTGCCAGCAGCCCTAGCGGGTTGTGGAGAGAGACCCAGTACTTC

D gene: .
V gene: TRBV5-6
clone size: .
J gene: TRBJ2-3
CDR3 protein: CASSLVSGPTDTQYF
CDR3 DNA: TGTGCCAGCAGCTTGGTAAGCGGGCCCACAGATACGCAGTATTTT

D gene: .
V gene: TRBV3-1/TRBV3-2
clone size: few
J gene: TRBJ1-6
CDR3 protein: CASSQVPGAYNSPLHF
CDR3 DNA: TGTGCCAGCAGCCAAGTCCCGGGGGCCTATAATTCACCCCTCCACTTT

D gene: .
V gene: TRBV6-2/TRBV6-3
clone size: once
J gene: TRBJ2-3
CDR3 protein: CASSYSLIRGQYF
CDR3 DNA: TGTGCCAGCAGTTACTCGTTAATCCGGGGGCAGTATTTT